The entry below describes one T cell receptor beta chain. Original methodology: Reference gene primer amplification gave nucleated cell count estimates. This table comes from immunoSEQ multiplex PCR, and its TCRdb copy is limited to in-frame clones, with some not included. Clonal size and the V and J genes are those of that table, whereas D and trimming came from the DNA. The repertoire has about 380,000 clones, 80% to 90% of them found once; the top ten carry 1.3%. Participants had their cohort set by participant-reported clinical history. Two negative PCRs, clearance, or symptom resolution were required of recovered Cohort 3 donors. This specimen belongs to a study of blood T cell repertoires in COVID-19. Study-level background: The analysed material was cDNA or gDNA that came from T cells, B-cell-depleted T cells, or PBMCs.

CDR1 SNHLY and CDR2 FYNNEI come from the germline V gene. This CDR3 comprises 13 residues. Trimming removed 7 bases from V and 4 bases from J; junction bases left unmatched: 5. The clonotype originates from a man aged 30 to 39 who had recovered from COVID-19. The sequencing sample was made of PBMCs or T cells enriched from blood (not recorded which). V usage is TRBV2 and J usage is TRBJ2-5; 8 bases are shared with TRBD1. The CDR3 reads CASKEGTGETQYF. As DNA, the CDR3 is TGTGCCAGCAAAGAAGGGACAGGAGAGACCCAGTACTTC.